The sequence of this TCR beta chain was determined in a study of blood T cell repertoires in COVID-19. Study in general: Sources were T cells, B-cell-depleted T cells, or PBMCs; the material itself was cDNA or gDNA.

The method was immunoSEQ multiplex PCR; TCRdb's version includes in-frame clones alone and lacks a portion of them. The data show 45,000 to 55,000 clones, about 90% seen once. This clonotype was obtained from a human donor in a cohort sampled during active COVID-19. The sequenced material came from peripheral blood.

The CDR3 reads CASSRGTVPYEQYF. In DNA, the CDR3 is TGTGCCAGCAGCAGAGGGACAGTTCCCTACGAGCAGTACTTC. This chain connects TRBV6-5 to TRBJ2-7; 7 bases match TRBD1. The CDR3 is made up of 14 amino acids. Germline CDR1 and CDR2: MNHEY and SVGAGI. Trimming removed 6 bases from V and 2 bases from J; junction bases left unmatched: 7.